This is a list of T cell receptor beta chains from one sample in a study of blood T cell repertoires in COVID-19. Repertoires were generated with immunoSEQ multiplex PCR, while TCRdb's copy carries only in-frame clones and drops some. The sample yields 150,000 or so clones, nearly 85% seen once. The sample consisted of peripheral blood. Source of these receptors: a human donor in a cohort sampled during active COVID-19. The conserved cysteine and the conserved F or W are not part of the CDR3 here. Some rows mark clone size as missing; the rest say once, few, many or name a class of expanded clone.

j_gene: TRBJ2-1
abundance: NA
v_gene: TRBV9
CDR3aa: ASSADWNEQF

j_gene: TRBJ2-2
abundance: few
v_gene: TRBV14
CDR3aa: ASSQDYGGGRPGELF

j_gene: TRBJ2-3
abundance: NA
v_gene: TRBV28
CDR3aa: ASSFRGRAGGRDTQY

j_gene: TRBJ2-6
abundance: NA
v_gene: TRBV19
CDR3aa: ASGGATNVLT

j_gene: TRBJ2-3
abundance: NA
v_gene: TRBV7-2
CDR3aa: ASSLRGGANTDTQY

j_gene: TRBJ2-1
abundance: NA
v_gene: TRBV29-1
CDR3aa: SVDSLSGSNEQF

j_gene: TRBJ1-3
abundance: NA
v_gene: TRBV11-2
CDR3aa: ASSPEGTIPGNTIY

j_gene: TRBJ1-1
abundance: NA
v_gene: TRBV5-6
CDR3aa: ASSLANSNTEAF

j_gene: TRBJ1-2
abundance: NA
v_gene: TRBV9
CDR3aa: ASSSLMAGYT

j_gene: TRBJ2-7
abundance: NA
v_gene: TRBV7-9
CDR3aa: ASSLSGAGSYEQY

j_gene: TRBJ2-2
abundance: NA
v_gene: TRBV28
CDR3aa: ASSPGGSYTGELF

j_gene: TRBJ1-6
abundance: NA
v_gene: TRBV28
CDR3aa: ASSFSQGYNSPLH

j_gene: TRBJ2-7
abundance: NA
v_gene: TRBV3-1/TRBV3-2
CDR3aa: ASSQKRVRTGDSYEQY

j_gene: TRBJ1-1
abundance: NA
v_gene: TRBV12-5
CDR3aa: ASGGDRGRGNTEAF

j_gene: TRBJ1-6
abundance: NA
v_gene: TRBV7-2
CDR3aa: ASSLQGLGNSPLH

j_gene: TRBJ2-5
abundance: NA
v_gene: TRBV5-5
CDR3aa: ASSWDSQETQY

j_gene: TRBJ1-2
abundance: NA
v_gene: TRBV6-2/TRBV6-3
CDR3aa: ASSSTTASYGYT

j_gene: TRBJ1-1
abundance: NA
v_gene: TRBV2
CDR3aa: ASRGTGPTEAF

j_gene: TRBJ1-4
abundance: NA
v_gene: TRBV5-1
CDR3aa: ASSPPGTGINEKLF

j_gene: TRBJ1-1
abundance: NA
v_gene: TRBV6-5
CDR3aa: ASSYSISNTEAF

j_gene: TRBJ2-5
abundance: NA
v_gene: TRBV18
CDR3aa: ASSPHARETQY

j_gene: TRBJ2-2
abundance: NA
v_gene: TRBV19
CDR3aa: ATSGAGTGELF